This TCR beta chain was sequenced in a study of immune evolution from preneoplasia to lung adenocarcinoma. Trimming stripped 6 bases from V and 0 bases from J, with 10 bases between. The CDR3 covers 13 residues. Germline values: CDR1 SGHNT, CDR2 YYREEE (reference sequence). As regards this clone: The antigen is undetermined.

Study observations and caveats: Highest clonality occurred in KRAS-mutant, not EGFR-mutant or double wild-type, nodules. Normal lung had highest clonality; later lesions appeared denser, more diverse.

H&E slides confirmed each diagnosis, reviewed by two pathologists independently. Macro-dissection enriched premalignant or tumor cells before nucleic acid extraction. Assay used: immunoSEQ multiplex PCR; TCRdb lists only in-frame clones, some missing. The sample carries some 3,700 clones, around 84% recorded once. The receptor comes from a person in their 70s with lung adenocarcinoma. Sequencing was performed on FFPE lung adenocarcinoma in situ tissue. The chain combines TRBV5-4 with TRBJ2-7; D is possibly TRBD2 (6 bases). CDR3 sequence reads: CASTREYSYEQYF. Written as DNA, the CDR3 is TGTGCCAGCACCCGGGAGTACTCCTACGAGCAGTACTTC.